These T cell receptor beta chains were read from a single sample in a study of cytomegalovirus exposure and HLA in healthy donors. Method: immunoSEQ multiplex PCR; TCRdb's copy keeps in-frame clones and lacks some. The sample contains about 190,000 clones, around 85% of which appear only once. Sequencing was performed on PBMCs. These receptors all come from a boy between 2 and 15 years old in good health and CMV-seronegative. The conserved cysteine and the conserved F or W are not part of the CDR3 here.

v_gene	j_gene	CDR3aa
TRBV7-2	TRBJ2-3	ASSPKGGAADTQY
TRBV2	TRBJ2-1	ASIPGLAGGGPRNEQF
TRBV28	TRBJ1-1	ASKRLPMNTEAF
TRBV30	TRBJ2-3	AWSVTGGTTDTQY
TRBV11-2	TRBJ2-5	ASSLATMIAAPWGEQY
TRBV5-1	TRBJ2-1	ASSLVVAGDGEQF
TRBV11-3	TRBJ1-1	ASSLTAVVGTEAF
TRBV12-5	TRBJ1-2	ASGWSRDRPLYGYT
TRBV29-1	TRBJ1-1	SVHEVGNTEAF
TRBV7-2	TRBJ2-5	ASNSRGGQETQY
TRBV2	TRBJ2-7	ASSGAEQY
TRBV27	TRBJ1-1	ASSFSGISNTEAF
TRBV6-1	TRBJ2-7	ASWQGAEQY
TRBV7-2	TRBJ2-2	ASSRQAGGTGELF
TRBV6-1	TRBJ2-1	ASSEYDRPYNEQF
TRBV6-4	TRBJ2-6	ASIDRAGANVLT